A single sample is the source of the 9 T cell receptor beta chains below, sequenced in a study of T cell responses to AZD1222 COVID-19 vaccine. Profiled with immunoSEQ multiplex PCR; TCRdb holds only in-frame clones, not every one. The sample has 170,000 or so clones; less than 95% are singletons. This specimen was peripheral blood, taken on day 0 of AZD1222 vaccination. Every receptor here comes from an adult in good health.

This chain links TRBV7-2 with TRBJ2-7; TRBD2 agrees at 8 bases. Looked up from germline, CDR1 is SGHTA and CDR2 is FQGNSA. V shed 2 bases and J 2 bases; nucleotides not matched to a gene: 5. The CDR3 contains 15 residues. CDR3 in amino acids: CASSLIAGSPYEQYF. The CDR3 nucleotides read TGTGCCAGCAGCTTAATAGCGGGGTCTCCCTACGAGCAGTACTTC.

V and J are TRBV9 and TRBJ2-3; a possible D gene is TRBD2 (6 bases). Germline V gene data show CDR1 as SGDLS and CDR2 as YYNGEE. Trimming stripped 4 bases from V and 3 bases from J, with 12 bases between. The CDR3 is 14 residues long. CDR3 DNA: TGTGCCAGCAGCACCGGGACTTATACAGATACGCAGTATTTT. It is translated as CASSTGTYTDTQYF.

The chain links TRBV4-3 to TRBJ1-2, with a possible D match to TRBD1 (5 bases). This CDR3 has 14 residues. Between the trimmed V and J ends, which lost 2 bases and 2 bases, there was a span of 9 bases. CDR1 is LGHNA, CDR2 YSLEER, per germline. This CDR3 is CASSQRAGNYGYTF. In nucleotides, the CDR3 is TGCGCCAGCAGCCAAAGGGCAGGGAACTATGGCTACACCTTC.

The chain uses TRBV2 and TRBJ1-1; no clear D gene. The V and J ends lost 9 bases and 1 base respectively, with 12 bases between them. Per germline, CDR1 SNHLY and CDR2 FYNNEI. The CDR3 is 13 residues long. Here the CDR3 DNA reads TGTGCCAGAAGCAGTGGCAGGAACACTGAAGCTTTCTTT. The encoded protein is CARSSGRNTEAFF.

The chain joins TRBV5-6 to TRBJ1-4, with a tentative D call TRBD1 (5 bases). Trimming took off 4 bases at V and 13 bases at J, with 14 bases between the two ends. The CDR3 is 12 residues long. Germline V gene sequence: CDR1 SGHDT, CDR2 YYEEEE. DNA for the CDR3: TGTGCCAGCAGCCTCATGCGGGGGAGACTGTTTTTT. Translation gives CASSLMRGRLFF.

CDR3: CASSIVRVLNTGELFF. DNA for the CDR3: TGTGCCAGTAGTATTGTTCGGGTTCTGAACACCGGGGAGCTGTTTTTT. This chain connects TRBV19 to TRBJ2-2; D gene unclear. This CDR3 has 16 amino acids. The germline V gene encodes CDR1 LNHDA and CDR2 SQIVND (reference sequence). The V gene lost 3 bases and the J gene lost 1 base, with 12 bases spanning the gap.

This chain joins TRBV5-5 and TRBJ1-2; TRBD1 might be the D (5 bases). This CDR3 has 14 residues. The germline V gene has CDR1 SGHKS and CDR2 YYEKEE (reference sequence). Between the trimmed V and J ends, which lost 1 base and 2 bases, there was a span of 9 bases. Here the CDR3 DNA reads TGTGCCAGCAGCTTGCAACGGGGGAACTATGGCTACACCTTC. Its translation: CASSLQRGNYGYTF. Complete variable domain (other parts from reference TRBV5-5 and TRBJ1-2): DAGVTQSPTHLIKTRGQQVTLRCSPISGHKSVSWYQQVLGQGPQFIFQYYEKEERGRGNFPDRFSARQFPNYSSELNVNALLLGDSALYLCASSLQRGNYGYTFGSGTRLTVV.

This rearrangement joins TRBV5-1 to TRBJ2-2, with 10 bases aligning to TRBD2. This CDR3 is built from 18 residues. Germline values: CDR1 SGHRS, CDR2 YFSETQ. With V trimmed by 4 bases and J by 4 bases, 13 bases remained unmatched. This CDR3 is CASSAFPAGGLGTGELFF. The CDR3 DNA sequence: TGCGCCAGCAGCGCTTTCCCAGCGGGGGGGCTCGGCACCGGGGAGCTGTTTTTT.

The chain has TRBV6-4 and TRBJ1-5; the D gene is possibly TRBD1 (5 bases). Trimming pared 10 bases from V and 10 bases from J, leaving 20 bases between. The length of the CDR3 is 13 residues. Germline CDR1 is MRHNA and CDR2 is SNTAGT. CDR3 loop: CATPIGASEPQHF. The CDR3 DNA is TGTGCCACGCCTATAGGGGCCTCCGAACCCCAGCATTTT.